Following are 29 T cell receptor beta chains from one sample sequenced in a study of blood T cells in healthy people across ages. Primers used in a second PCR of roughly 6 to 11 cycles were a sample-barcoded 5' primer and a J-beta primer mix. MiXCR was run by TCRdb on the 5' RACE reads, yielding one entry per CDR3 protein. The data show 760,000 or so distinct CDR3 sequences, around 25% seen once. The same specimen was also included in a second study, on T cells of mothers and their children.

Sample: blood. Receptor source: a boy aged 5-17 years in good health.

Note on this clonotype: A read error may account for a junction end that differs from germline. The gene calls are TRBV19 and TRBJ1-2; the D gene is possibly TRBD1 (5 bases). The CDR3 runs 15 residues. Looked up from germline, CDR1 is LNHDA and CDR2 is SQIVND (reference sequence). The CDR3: CVSIGGWGVVDGYTF. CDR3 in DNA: TGTGTCAGTATTGGGGGATGGGGGGTAGTGGATGGCTACACCTTC.

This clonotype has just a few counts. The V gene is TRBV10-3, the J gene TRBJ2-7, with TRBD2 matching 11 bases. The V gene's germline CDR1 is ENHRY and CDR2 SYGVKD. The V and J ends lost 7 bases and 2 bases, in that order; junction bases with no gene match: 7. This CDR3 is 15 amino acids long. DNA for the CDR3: TGTGCCATCAACAGCGGGACTAGCGGAACCTACGAGCAGTACTTC. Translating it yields CAINSGTSGTYEQYF.

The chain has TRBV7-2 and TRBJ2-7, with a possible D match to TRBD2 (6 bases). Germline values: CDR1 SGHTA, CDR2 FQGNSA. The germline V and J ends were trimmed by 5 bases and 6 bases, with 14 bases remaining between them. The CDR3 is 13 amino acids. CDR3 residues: CASSENRGTEQYF. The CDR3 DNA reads TGTGCCAGCAGCGAAAACCGGGGGACCGAGCAGTACTTC.

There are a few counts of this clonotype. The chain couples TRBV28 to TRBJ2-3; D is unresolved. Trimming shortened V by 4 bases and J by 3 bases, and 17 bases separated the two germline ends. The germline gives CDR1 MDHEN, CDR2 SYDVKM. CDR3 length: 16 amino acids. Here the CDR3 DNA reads TGTGCCAGCAGTTCTCCCATAGAGATAGGGACAGATACGCAGTATTTT. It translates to CASSSPIEIGTDTQYF.

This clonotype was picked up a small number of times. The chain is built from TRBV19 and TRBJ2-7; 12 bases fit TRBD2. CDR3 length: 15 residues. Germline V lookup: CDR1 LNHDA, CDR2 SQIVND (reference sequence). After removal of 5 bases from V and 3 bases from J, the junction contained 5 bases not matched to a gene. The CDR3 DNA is TGTGCCAGTAGTGAAACTAGCGGGGGGTACTACGAGCAGTACTTC. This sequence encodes CASSETSGGYYEQYF.

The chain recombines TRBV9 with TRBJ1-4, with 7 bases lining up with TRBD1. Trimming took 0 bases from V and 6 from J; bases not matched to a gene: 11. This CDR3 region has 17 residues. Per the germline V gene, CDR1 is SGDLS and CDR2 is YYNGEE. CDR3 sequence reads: CASSVGEGAVVDEKLFF. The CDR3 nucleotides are TGTGCCAGCAGCGTAGGTGAGGGGGCGGTGGTTGATGAAAAACTGTTTTTT.

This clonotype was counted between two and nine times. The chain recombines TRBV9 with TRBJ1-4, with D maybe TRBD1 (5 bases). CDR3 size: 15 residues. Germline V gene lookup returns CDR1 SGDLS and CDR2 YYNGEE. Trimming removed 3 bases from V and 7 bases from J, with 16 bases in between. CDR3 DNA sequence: TGTGCCAGCAGCGGGACCGCCGGGAGGGGTGAAAAACTGTTTTTT. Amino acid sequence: CASSGTAGRGEKLFF.

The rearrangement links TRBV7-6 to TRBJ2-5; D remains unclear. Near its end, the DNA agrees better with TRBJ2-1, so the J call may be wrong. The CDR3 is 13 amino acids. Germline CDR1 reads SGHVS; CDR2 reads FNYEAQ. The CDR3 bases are TGTGCCAGCAGCTTAGCGAAAGTAAATGAGCAGTTCTTC. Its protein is CASSLAKVNEQFF.

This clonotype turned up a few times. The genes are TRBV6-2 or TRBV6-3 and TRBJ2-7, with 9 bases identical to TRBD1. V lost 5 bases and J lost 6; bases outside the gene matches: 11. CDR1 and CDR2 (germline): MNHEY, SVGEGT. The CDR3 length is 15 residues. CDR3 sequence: CASSGPGQGTVEQYF. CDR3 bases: TGTGCCAGCAGTGGACCGGGACAGGGTACCGTCGAGCAGTACTTC.

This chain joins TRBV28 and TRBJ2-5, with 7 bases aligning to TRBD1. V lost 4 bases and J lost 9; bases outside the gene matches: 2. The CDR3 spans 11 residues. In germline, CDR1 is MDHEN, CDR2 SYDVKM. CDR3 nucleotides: TGTGCCAGCAGTTGGCAGGGGGCCCAGTACTTC. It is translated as CASSWQGAQYF.

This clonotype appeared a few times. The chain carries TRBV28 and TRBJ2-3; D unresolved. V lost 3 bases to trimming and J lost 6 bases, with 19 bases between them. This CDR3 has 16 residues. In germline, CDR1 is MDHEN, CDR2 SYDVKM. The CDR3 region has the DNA TGTGCCAGCAGTTTCCCCTCGGGTGCGGCTACGGATACGCAGTATTTT. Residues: CASSFPSGAATDTQYF.

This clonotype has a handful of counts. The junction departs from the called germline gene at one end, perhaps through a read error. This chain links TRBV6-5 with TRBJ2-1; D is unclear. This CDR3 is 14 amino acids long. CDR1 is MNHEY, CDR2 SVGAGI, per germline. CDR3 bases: TGCGCCAGCAGTTATTCTTACTTAAACAATGAGCAGCTCTTC. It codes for CASSYSYLNNEQLF.

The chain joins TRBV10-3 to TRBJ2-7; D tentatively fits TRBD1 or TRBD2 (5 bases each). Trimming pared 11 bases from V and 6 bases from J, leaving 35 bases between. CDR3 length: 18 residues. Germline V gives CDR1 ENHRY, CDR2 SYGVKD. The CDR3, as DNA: TGTGCCCTCTCTACTTCAGGGCCGAGGGCAAACCGCTACGTCGAGCAGTACTTC. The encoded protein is CALSTSGPRANRYVEQYF.

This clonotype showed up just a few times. This CDR3 is CSARDWRTSGGGDEQFF. CDR3 sequence (DNA): TGCAGTGCTAGAGATTGGAGGACTAGCGGGGGGGGCGATGAGCAGTTCTTC. The V gene is TRBV20-1, the J gene TRBJ2-1, with 15 nucleotides matching TRBD2. The length of the CDR3 is 17 residues. V lost 0 bases and J lost 8; bases outside the gene matches: 8. Germline V gene sequence: CDR1 DFQATT, CDR2 SNEGSKA (reference sequence).

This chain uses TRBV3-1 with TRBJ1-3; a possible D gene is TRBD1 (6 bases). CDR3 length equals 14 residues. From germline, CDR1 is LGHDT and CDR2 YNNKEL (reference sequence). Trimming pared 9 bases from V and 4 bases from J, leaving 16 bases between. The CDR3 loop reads CASNSAGEGNTIYF. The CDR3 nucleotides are TGTGCCAGTAACTCGGCAGGGGAAGGAAACACCATATATTTT.

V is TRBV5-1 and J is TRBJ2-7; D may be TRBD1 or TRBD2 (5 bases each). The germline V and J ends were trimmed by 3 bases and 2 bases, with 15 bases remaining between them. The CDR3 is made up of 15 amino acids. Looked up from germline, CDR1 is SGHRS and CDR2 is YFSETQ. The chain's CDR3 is CASSWDPTRTYEQYF. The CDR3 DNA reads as TGCGCCAGCAGCTGGGACCCAACGCGGACCTACGAGCAGTACTTC.

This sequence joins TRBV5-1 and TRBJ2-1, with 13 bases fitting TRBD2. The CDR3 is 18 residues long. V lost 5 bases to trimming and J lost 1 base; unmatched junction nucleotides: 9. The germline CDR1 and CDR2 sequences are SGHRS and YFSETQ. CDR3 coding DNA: TGCGCCAGCAGACACCTTGGGACTAGCGGGGTTTCCTACAATGAGCAGTTCTTC. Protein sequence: CASRHLGTSGVSYNEQFF.

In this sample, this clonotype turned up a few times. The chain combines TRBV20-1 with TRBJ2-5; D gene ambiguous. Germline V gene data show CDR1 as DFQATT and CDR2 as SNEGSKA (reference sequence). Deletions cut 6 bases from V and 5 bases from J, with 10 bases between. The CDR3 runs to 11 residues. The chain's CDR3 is CSASYKETQYF. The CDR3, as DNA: TGCAGTGCCTCGTATAAGGAGACCCAGTACTTC.

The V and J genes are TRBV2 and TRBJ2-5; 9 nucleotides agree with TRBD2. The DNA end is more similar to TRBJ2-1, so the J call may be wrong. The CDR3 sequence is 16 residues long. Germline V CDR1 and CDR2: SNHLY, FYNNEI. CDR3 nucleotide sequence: TGTGCCAGCAGTGAACGGATAGCGGGAGATGTGGATGAGCAGTTCTTC. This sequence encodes CASSERIAGDVDEQFF.

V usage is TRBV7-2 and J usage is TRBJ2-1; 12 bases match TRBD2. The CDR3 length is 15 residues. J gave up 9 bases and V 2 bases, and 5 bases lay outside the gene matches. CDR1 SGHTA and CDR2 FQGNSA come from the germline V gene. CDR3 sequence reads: CASSLRTSGVGEQFF. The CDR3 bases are TGTGCCAGCAGCTTAAGGACTAGCGGGGTGGGTGAGCAGTTCTTC. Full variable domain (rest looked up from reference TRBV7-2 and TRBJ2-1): GAGVSQSPSNKVTEKGKDVELRCDPISGHTALYWYRQSLGQGLEFLIYFQGNSAPDKSGLPSDRFSAERTGGSVSTLTIQRTQQEDSAVYLCASSLRTSGVGEQFFGPGTRLTVL.

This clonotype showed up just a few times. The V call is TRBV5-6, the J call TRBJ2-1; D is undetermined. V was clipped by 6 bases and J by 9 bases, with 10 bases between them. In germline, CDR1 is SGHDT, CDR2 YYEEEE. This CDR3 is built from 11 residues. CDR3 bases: TGTGCCAGCAACTATTTGGCTGAGCAGTTCTTC. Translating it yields CASNYLAEQFF.

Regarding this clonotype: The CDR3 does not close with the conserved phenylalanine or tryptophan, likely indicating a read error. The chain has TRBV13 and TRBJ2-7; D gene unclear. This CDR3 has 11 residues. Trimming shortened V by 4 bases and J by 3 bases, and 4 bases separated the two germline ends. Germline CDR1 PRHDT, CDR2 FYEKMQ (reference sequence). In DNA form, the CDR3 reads TGTGCCAGCAGCTCCAACTACGAGCAGTACCTC. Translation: CASSSNYEQYL.

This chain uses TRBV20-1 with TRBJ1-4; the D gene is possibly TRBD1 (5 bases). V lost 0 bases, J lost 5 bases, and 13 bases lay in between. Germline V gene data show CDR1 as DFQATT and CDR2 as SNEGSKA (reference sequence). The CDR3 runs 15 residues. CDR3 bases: TGCAGTGCTAGAGACCCCTCGGGGCTAAATGAAAAACTGTTTTTT. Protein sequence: CSARDPSGLNEKLFF.

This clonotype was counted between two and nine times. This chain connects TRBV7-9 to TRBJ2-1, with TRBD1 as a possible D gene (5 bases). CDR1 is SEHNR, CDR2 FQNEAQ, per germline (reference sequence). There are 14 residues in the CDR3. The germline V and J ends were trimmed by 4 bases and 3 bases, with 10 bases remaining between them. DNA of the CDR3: TGTGCCAGCAGCTCCTTTGACAGCTACAATGAGCAGTTCTTC. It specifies CASSSFDSYNEQFF. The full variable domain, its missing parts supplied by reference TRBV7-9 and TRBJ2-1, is DTGVSQNPRHKITKRGQNVTFRCDPISEHNRLYWYRQTLGQGPEFLTYFQNEAQLEKSRLLSDRFSAERPKGSFSTLEIQRTEQGDSAMYLCASSSFDSYNEQFFGPGTRLTVL.

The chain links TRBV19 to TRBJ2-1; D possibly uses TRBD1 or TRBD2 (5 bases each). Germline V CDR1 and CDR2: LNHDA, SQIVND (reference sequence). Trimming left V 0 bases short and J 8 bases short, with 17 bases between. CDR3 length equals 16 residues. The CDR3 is CASSIDRIEGSDEQFF. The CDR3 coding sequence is TGTGCCAGTAGTATAGATCGAATAGAGGGGAGCGATGAGCAGTTCTTC.

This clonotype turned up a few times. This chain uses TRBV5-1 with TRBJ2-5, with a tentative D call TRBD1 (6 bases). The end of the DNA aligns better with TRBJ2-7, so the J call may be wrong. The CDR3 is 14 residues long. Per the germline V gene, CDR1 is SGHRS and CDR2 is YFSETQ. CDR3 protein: CASSLSQGTDEQYF. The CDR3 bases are TGCGCCAGCAGCCTTAGCCAGGGGACGGACGAGCAGTACTTC.

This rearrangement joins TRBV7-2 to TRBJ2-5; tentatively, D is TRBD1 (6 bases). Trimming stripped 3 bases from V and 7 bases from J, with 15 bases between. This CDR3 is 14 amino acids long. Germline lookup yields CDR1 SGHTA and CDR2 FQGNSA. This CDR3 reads CASSFRGTTGTQYF. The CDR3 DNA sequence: TGTGCCAGCAGCTTTCGAGGGACAACAGGGACCCAGTACTTC.

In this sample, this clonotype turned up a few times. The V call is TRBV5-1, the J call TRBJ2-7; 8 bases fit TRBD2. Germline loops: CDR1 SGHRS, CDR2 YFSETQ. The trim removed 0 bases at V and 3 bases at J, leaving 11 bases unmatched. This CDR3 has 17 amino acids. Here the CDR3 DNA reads TGCGCCAGCAGCTTGGCCCCCGGGAGGGCCAGGGTCTACGAGCAGTACTTC. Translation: CASSLAPGRARVYEQYF.

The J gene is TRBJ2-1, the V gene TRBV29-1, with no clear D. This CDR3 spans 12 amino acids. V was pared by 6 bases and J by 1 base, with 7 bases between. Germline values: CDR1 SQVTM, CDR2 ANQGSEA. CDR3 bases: TGCAGCGTCGTTTTTTCCTACAATGAGCAGTTCTTC. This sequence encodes CSVVFSYNEQFF.